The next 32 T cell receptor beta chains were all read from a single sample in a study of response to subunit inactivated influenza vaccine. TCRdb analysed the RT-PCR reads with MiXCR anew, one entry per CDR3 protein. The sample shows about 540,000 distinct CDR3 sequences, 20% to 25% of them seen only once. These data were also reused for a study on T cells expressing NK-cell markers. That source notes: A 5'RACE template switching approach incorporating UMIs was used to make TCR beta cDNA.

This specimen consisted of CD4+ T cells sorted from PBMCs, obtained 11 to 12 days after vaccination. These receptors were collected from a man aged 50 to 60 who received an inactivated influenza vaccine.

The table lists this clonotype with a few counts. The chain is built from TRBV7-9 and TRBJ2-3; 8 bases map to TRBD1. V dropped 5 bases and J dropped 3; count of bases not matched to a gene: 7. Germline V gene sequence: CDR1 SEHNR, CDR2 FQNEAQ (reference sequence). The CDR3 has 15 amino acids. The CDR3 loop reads CASSSTGGITDTQYF. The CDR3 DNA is TGTGCCAGCAGCAGCACAGGGGGTATTACAGATACGCAGTATTTT. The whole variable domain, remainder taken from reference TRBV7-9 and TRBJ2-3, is DTGVSQNPRHKITKRGQNVTFRCDPISEHNRLYWYRQTLGQGPEFLTYFQNEAQLEKSRLLSDRFSAERPKGSFSTLEIQRTEQGDSAMYLCASSSTGGITDTQYFGPGTRLTVL.

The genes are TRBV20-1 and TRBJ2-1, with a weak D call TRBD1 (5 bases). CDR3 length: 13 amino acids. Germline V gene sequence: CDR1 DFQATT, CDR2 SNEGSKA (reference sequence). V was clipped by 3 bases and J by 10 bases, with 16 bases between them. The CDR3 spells CSASRGRAWEQFF. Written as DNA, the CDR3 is TGCAGTGCTAGTCGTGGCAGGGCATGGGAGCAGTTCTTC.

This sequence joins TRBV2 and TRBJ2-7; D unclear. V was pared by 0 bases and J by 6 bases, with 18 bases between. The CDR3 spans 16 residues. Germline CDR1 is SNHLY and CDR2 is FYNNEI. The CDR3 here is CASSEAQPDLSGEQYF. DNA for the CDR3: TGTGCCAGCAGTGAAGCGCAGCCCGACCTCAGTGGCGAGCAGTACTTC.

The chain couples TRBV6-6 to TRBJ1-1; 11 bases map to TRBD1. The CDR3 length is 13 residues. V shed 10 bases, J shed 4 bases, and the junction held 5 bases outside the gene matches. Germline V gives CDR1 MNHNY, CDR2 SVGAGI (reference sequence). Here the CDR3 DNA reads TGTGCCATTCGTGGGACAGGGGGCACTGAAGCTTTCTTT. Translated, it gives CAIRGTGGTEAFF.

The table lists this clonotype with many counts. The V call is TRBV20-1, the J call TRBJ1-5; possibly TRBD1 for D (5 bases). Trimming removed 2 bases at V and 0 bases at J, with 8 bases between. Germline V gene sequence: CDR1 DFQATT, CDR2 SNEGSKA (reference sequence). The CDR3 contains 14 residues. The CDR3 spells CSARQGPSNQPQHF. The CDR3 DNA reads TGCAGTGCTAGACAGGGTCCTAGCAATCAGCCCCAGCATTTT.

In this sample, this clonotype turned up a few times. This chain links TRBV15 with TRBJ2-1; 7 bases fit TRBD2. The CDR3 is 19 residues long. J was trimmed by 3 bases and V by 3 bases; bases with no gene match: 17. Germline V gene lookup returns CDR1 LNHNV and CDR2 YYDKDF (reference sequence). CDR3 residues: CATSSFRLNPGGFYNEQFF. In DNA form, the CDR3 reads TGTGCCACCAGCAGTTTTAGATTGAACCCGGGGGGATTCTACAATGAGCAGTTCTTC.

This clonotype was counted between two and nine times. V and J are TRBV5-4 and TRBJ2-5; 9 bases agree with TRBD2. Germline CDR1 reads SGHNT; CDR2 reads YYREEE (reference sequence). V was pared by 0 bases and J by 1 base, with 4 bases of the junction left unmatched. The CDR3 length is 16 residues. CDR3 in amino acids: CASSLVGRGGQETQYF. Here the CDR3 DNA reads TGTGCCAGCAGCTTGGTTGGGCGGGGGGGCCAAGAGACCCAGTACTTC.

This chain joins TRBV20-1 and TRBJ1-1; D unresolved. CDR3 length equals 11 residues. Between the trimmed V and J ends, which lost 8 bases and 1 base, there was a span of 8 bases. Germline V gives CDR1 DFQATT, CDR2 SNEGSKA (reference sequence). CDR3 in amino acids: CSPSENTEAFF. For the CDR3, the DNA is TGCAGTCCGTCGGAGAACACTGAAGCTTTCTTT.

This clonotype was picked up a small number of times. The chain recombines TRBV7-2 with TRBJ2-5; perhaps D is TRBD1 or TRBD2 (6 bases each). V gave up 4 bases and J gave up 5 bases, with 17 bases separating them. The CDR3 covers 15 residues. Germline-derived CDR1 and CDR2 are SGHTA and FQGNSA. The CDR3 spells CASSSRPGAGETQYF. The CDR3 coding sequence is TGTGCCAGCAGCTCCAGGCCGGGGGCCGGGGAGACCCAGTACTTC.

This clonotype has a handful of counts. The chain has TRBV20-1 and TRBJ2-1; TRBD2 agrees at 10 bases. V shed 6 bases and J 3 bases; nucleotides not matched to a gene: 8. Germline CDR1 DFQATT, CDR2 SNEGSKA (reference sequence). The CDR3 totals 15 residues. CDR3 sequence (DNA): TGCAGTGCAAAAAGTAGGACTAGCGGCTACAATGAGCAGTTCTTC. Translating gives CSAKSRTSGYNEQFF.

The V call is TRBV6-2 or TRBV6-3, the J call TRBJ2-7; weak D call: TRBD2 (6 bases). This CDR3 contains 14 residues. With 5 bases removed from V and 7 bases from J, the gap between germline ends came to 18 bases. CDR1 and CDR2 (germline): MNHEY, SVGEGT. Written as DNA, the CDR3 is TGTGCCAGCAGTCCCAGCGGGCGGACGAGGGAGCAGTACTTC. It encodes CASSPSGRTREQYF.

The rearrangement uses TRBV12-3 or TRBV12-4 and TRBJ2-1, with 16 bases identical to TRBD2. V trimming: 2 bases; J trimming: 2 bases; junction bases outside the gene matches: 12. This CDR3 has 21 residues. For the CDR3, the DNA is TGTGCCAGCAGTTTACCGGGACTAGCGGGGGGGTCCGGGAGAGCCTACAATGAGCAGTTCTTC. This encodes CASSLPGLAGGSGRAYNEQFF.

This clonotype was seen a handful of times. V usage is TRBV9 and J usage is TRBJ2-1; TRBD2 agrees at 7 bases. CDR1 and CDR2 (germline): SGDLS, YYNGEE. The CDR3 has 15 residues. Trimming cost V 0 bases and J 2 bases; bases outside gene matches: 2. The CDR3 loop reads CASSVGGGTYNEQFF. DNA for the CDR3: TGTGCCAGCAGCGTAGGGGGGGGGACCTACAATGAGCAGTTCTTC.

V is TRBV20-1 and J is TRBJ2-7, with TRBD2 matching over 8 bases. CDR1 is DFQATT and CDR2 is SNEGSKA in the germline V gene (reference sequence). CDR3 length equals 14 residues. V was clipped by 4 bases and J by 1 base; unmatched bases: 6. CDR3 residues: CSAIRTSTSYEQYF. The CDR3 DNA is TGCAGTGCTATCAGGACTAGCACATCCTACGAGCAGTACTTC.

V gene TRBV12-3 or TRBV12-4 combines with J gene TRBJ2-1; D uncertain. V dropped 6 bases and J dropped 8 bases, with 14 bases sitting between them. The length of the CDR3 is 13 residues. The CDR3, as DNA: TGTGCCAGCAGCCCGACTCCCCCCCATGAGCAGTTCTTC. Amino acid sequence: CASSPTPPHEQFF.

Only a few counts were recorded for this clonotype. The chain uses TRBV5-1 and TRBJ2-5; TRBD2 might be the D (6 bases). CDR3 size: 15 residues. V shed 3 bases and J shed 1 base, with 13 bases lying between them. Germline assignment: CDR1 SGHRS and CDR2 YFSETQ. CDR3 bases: TGCGCCAGCAGCTGGGGTAGCGGCCCCCAAGAGACCCAGTACTTC. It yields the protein CASSWGSGPQETQYF.

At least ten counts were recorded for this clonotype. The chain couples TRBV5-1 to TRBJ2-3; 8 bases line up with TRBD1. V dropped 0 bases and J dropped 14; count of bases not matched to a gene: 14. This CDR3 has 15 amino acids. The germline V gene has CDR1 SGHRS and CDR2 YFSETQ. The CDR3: CASSLGGTGGELRYF. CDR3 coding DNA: TGCGCCAGCAGCTTGGGCGGGACAGGCGGGGAGTTACGGTATTTT.

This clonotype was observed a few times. The CDR3 is CASSLYATGGYEQYF. CDR3 in DNA: TGTGCCAGCAGCTTATACGCGACAGGGGGCTACGAGCAGTACTTC. The V gene is TRBV7-8, the J gene TRBJ2-7; 9 nucleotides match TRBD1. V lost 2 bases to trimming and J lost 3 bases; unmatched junction nucleotides: 5. The germline V gene encodes CDR1 SGHVS and CDR2 FQNEAQ. The CDR3 covers 15 residues.

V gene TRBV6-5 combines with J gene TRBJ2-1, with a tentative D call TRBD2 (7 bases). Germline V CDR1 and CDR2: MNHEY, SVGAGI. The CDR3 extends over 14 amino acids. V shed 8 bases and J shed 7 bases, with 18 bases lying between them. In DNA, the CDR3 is TGTGCCAGCCTAGCCGGGGGGCAATGGAATGAGCAGTTCTTC. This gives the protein CASLAGGQWNEQFF.

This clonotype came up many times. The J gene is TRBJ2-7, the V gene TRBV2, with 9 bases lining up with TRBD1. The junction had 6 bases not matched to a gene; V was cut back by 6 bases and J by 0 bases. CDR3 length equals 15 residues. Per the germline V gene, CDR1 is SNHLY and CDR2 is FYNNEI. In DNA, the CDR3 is TGTGCCAGCAGCCCGGGACAGGGAAGCTCCTACGAGCAGTACTTC. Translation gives CASSPGQGSSYEQYF. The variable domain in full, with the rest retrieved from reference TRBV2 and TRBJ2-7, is EPEVTQTPSHQVTQMGQEVILRCVPISNHLYFYWYRQILGQKVEFLVSFYNNEISEKSEIFDDQFSVERPDGSNFTLKIRSTKLEDSAMYFCASSPGQGSSYEQYFGPGTRLTVT.

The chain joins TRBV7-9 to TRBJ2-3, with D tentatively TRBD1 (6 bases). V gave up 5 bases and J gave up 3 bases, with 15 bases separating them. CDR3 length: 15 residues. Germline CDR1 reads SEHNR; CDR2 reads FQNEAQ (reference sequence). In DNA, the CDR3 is TGTGCCAGCAGCCCCGGACAGTGGAGGACAGATACGCAGTATTTT. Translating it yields CASSPGQWRTDTQYF. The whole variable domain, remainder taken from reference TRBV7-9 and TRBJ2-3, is DTGVSQNPRHKITKRGQNVTFRCDPISEHNRLYWYRQTLGQGPEFLTYFQNEAQLEKSRLLSDRFSAERPKGSFSTLEIQRTEQGDSAMYLCASSPGQWRTDTQYFGPGTRLTVL.

The CDR3 protein is CASSLVLGRTDTQYF. Here the CDR3 DNA reads TGTGCCAGCAGCTTAGTTCTTGGGCGTACGGATACGCAGTATTTT. The rearrangement joins TRBV7-9 to TRBJ2-3; D gene uncertain. This CDR3 spans 15 amino acids. Trimming stripped 1 base from V and 6 bases from J, with 14 bases between. Germline V gene lookup returns CDR1 SEHNR and CDR2 FQNEAQ (reference sequence).

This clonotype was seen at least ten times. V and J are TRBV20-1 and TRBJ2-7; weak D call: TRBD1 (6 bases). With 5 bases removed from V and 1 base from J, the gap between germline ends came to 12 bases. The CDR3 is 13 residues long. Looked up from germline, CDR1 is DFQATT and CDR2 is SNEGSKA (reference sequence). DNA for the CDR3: TGCAGTGCTGCAAAGACAGGTTCCTACGAGCAGTACTTC. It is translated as CSAAKTGSYEQYF.

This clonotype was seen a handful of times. The CDR3, as DNA: TGTGCCAGCAGCTTATTGGCGGGAAACACTGAAGCTTTCTTT. Residues: CASSLLAGNTEAFF. The chain combines TRBV7-3 with TRBJ1-1; unclear D gene. The V and J ends lost 2 bases and 2 bases respectively, with 9 bases between them. In germline, CDR1 is SGHTA, CDR2 FQGTGA. The CDR3 runs 14 residues.

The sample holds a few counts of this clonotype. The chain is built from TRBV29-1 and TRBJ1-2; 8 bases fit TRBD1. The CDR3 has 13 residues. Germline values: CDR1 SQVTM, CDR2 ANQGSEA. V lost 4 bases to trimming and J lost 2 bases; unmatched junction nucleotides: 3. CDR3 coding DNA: TGCAGCGTTGCCGACAGGGGAAACTATGGCTACACCTTC. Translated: CSVADRGNYGYTF.

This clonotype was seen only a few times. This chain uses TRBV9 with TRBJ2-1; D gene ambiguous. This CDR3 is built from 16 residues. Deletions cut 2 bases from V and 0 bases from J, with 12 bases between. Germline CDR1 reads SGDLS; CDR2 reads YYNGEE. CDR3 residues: CASSVARRSSYNEQFF. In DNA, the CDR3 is TGTGCCAGCAGCGTCGCGAGACGGAGCTCCTACAATGAGCAGTTCTTC.

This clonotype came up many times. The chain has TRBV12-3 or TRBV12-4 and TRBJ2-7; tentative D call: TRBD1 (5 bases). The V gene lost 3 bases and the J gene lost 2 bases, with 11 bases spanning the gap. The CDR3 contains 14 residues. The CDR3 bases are TGTGCCAGCAGTTTCCGGCAGGGCACCTACGAGCAGTACTTC. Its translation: CASSFRQGTYEQYF.

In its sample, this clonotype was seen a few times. The CDR3 DNA reads TGCGCCAGCAGCTTGCTCGGCAGACTGAACACTGAAGCTTTCTTT. This translates into CASSLLGRLNTEAFF. V usage is TRBV5-1 and J usage is TRBJ1-1, with unresolved D. Germline CDR1 reads SGHRS; CDR2 reads YFSETQ. The V end lost 1 base, the J end lost 0 bases, and 10 bases lay between the germline ends. This CDR3 is built from 15 residues.

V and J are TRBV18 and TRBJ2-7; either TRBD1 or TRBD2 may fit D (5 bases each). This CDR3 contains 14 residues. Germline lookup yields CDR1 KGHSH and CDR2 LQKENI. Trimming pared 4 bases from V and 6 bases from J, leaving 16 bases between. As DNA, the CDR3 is TGTGCCAGCTCACTCCCGGGACCCCCCTTCGAGCAGTACTTC. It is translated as CASSLPGPPFEQYF.

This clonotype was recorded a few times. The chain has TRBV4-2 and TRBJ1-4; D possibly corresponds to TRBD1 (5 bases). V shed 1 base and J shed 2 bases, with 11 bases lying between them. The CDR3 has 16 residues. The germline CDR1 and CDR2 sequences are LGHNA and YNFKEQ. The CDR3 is CASSQGDQGTNEKLFF. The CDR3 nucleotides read TGTGCCAGCAGCCAAGGGGACCAGGGTACTAATGAAAAACTGTTTTTT.

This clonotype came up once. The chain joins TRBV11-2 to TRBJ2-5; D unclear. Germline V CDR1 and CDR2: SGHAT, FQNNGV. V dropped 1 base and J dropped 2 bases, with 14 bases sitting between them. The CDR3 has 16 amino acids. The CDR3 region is CASSLAQRSGQETQYF. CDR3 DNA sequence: TGTGCCAGCAGCTTAGCCCAGCGAAGTGGACAAGAGACCCAGTACTTC.

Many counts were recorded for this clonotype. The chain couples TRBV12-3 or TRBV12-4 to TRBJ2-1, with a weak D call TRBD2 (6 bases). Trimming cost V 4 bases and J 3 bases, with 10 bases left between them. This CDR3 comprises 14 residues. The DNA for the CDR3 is TGTGCCAGCAGTTATGGGAGGAACTACAATGAGCAGTTCTTC. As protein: CASSYGRNYNEQFF.